Following are 5 T cell receptor beta chains from one sample sequenced in a study of immune evolution from preneoplasia to lung adenocarcinoma. The data were produced by immunoSEQ multiplex PCR, yet TCRdb's version contains in-frame clones alone and is incomplete. The top ten clones hold less than 8.5% of a sample with about 9,000 clones, 75% to 85% of them seen once. Sequences were obtained from FFPE lung adenocarcinoma in situ tissue. These receptors came from a person between 55 and 80 years old with lung adenocarcinoma.

The V and J genes are TRBV28 and TRBJ2-2; 7 nucleotides align to TRBD2. CDR1 and CDR2 from the germline V gene are MDHEN and SYDVKM. V trimming: 4 bases; J trimming: 6 bases; junction bases outside the gene matches: 11. There are 16 residues in the CDR3. Here the CDR3 reads CASSSYLTGRAGELFF. CDR3 DNA: TGTGCCAGCAGTTCCTACCTCACGGGGAGGGCCGGGGAGCTGTTTTTT. The full variable domain, completed using reference TRBV28 and TRBJ2-2, is DVKVTQSSRYLVKRTGEKVFLECVQDMDHENMFWYRQDPGLGLRLIYFSYDVKMKEKGDIPEGYSVSREKKERFSLILESASTNQTSMYLCASSSYLTGRAGELFFGEGSRLTVL.

V and J are TRBV10-1 and TRBJ1-2, with D perhaps matching TRBD1 (5 bases). V shed 2 bases and J shed 4 bases, with 8 bases lying between them. CDR1 WNHNN and CDR2 SYGVQD come from the germline V gene (reference sequence). The CDR3 has 13 amino acids. CDR3 DNA: TGCGCCAGCAGTGAGGGGACGGCCTATGGCTACACCTTC. It specifies CASSEGTAYGYTF.

This rearrangement joins TRBV10-3 to TRBJ2-1; 10 nucleotides agree with TRBD2. Per germline, CDR1 ENHRY and CDR2 SYGVKD. After removal of 7 bases from V and 7 bases from J, the junction contained 7 bases not matched to a gene. The CDR3 contains 14 residues. The CDR3 region is CAIMSGGARNEQFF. The CDR3 region has the DNA TGTGCCATCATGAGCGGGGGGGCCAGGAATGAGCAGTTCTTC.

The rearrangement joins TRBV27 to TRBJ1-5; 7 nucleotides align to TRBD1. V lost 6 bases to trimming and J lost 6 bases; unmatched junction nucleotides: 5. From germline, CDR1 is MNHEY and CDR2 SMNVEV (reference sequence). CDR3 length: 13 residues. The CDR3 sequence: CASRTGAGQPQHF. In DNA form, the CDR3 reads TGTGCCAGCAGAACAGGGGCAGGTCAGCCCCAGCATTTT.

The V call is TRBV7-9, the J call TRBJ2-3, with 14 bases matching TRBD2. CDR3 length: 18 amino acids. V lost 5 bases, J lost 5 bases, and 12 bases stayed unmatched. Germline CDR1 and CDR2: SEHNR and FQNEAQ (reference sequence). This CDR3 reads CASSPRLLTSGRGDTQYF. CDR3 sequence (DNA): TGTGCCAGCAGCCCCCGGCTTTTGACTAGCGGGAGGGGAGATACGCAGTATTTT.